This T cell receptor (beta chain) was retrieved from a study of cytomegalovirus exposure and HLA in healthy donors. About this clone: Its target is unknown.

PCR primers comprised 60 Vbeta and 13 Jbeta primers. Clones were read by immunoSEQ multiplex PCR, and TCRdb kept only the in-frame ones, dropping some. The sample contains around 100,000 clones, approximately 73% of which appear only once. Study-level results: In the analysis, some V segments, TRBV6-2 and TRBV6-3 included, were excluded as indistinguishable.

The CDR3 runs 15 residues. Germline V gene sequence: CDR1 MNHEY, CDR2 SMNVEV (reference sequence). The V and J ends lost 1 base and 2 bases respectively, with 9 bases between them. Donors in the study were healthy people who gave bone marrow. This TCR came from a man in his forties in good health and CMV-seronegative. The V and J genes are TRBV27 and TRBJ1-3; D is unresolved. Sequenced: PBMCs. CDR3 sequence (DNA): TGTGCCAGCAGTTTATTTGAGGGTCCTGGAAACACCATATATTTT. It codes for CASSLFEGPGNTIYF.